The 19 T cell receptor beta chains below come from one sample, sequenced in a study of T-cell reconstitution after alpha-beta-depleted transplantation in children. For TCRbeta, the library was prepared with unique molecular identifiers. TCRdb re-called the PCR reads with MiXCR, one entry per CDR3 protein. The sample includes about 610,000 distinct CDR3 sequences, over 9.5% seen only once; the top ten take 4%. Sequenced here: PBMCs from the stem cell graft donor, sampled from the stem cell graft. The receptors come from a human donor who donated a stem cell graft to a child with acute myeloid leukemia.

This clonotype was seen more than once but under ten times. This chain connects TRBV15 to TRBJ2-1; no definite D call. Germline V CDR1 and CDR2: LNHNV, YYDKDF (reference sequence). V was trimmed by 6 bases and J by 3 bases, leaving 18 bases between them. CDR3 length: 16 amino acids. CDR3 bases: TGTGCCACCAGGGCGCGATCCAATTTTATCTACAATGAGCAGTTCTTC. Its translation: CATRARSNFIYNEQFF.

This clonotype has only a few counts. V is TRBV7-2 and J is TRBJ2-1; the match to TRBD1 covers 8 bases. The ends lost 7 bases at V and 7 bases at J; junction bases unmatched: 6. The CDR3 extends over 13 amino acids. Looked up from germline, CDR1 is SGHTA and CDR2 is FQGNSA. The CDR3 nucleotides read TGTGCCAGCAAGACAGGGGCGGGAAATGAGCAGTTCTTC. Amino acids: CASKTGAGNEQFF.

This clonotype was picked up many times. J is TRBJ2-7 and V is TRBV20-1, with D possibly TRBD2 on 6 matching bases. Deletions cut 0 bases from V and 0 bases from J, with 12 bases between. CDR1 is DFQATT and CDR2 is SNEGSKA in the germline V gene (reference sequence). This CDR3 is 15 amino acids long. The CDR3 spells CSARDGRGSSYEQYF. CDR3 coding DNA: TGCAGTGCTAGAGATGGTCGGGGGAGCTCCTACGAGCAGTACTTC.

The table lists this clonotype with many counts. The genes are TRBV10-3 and TRBJ1-1; D is perhaps TRBD1 (6 bases). Germline V gene data show CDR1 as ENHRY and CDR2 as SYGVKD. The V and J ends lost 4 bases and 8 bases respectively, with 23 bases between them. The CDR3 is 16 residues long. The CDR3 nucleotides are TGTGCCATCAGTGCGGGGGCATCAGGGGAATTTATGGAAGCTTTCTTT. Translation gives CAISAGASGEFMEAFF.

Only a few counts were recorded for this clonotype. The genes are TRBV27 and TRBJ2-2, with 8 bases fitting TRBD2. The length of the CDR3 is 16 residues. V was pared by 2 bases and J by 1 base, with 3 bases of the junction left unmatched. Germline assignment: CDR1 MNHEY and CDR2 SMNVEV (reference sequence). The CDR3 here is CASSLAGGLNTGELFF. The CDR3 nucleotides read TGTGCCAGCAGTTTAGCGGGAGGCTTGAACACCGGGGAGCTGTTTTTT.

This clonotype was counted ten times or more. This chain links TRBV20-1 with TRBJ2-6, with 12 bases aligning to TRBD1. Looked up from germline, CDR1 is DFQATT and CDR2 is SNEGSKA (reference sequence). The CDR3 totals 16 residues. V was pared by 6 bases and J by 2 bases, with 5 bases of the junction left unmatched. CDR3 loop: CSAWDRGQTGANVLTF. Written as DNA, the CDR3 is TGCAGTGCCTGGGACAGGGGGCAAACTGGGGCCAACGTCCTGACTTTC.

This clonotype was observed a few times. The chain links TRBV7-9 to TRBJ1-1, with 12 nucleotides matching TRBD1. CDR1 is SEHNR and CDR2 is FQNEAQ in the germline V gene (reference sequence). Trimming at V came to 4 bases and at J to 3 bases, leaving 3 bases not matched to a gene. The CDR3 extends over 15 amino acids. CDR3 residues: CASSYRDRGHTEAFF. DNA for the CDR3: TGTGCCAGCAGCTACCGGGACAGGGGGCACACTGAAGCTTTCTTT. The complete variable domain, with remaining parts taken from reference TRBV7-9 and TRBJ1-1, reads DTGVSQNPRHKITKRGQNVTFRCDPISEHNRLYWYRQTLGQGPEFLTYFQNEAQLEKSRLLSDRFSAERPKGSFSTLEIQRTEQGDSAMYLCASSYRDRGHTEAFFGQGTRLTVV.

This clonotype was found many times. This chain uses TRBV6-1 with TRBJ1-1; 8 nucleotides agree with TRBD1. The CDR3 loop spans 13 amino acids. Trimming cost V 6 bases and J 4 bases; bases outside gene matches: 4. Germline V CDR1 and CDR2: MNHNS, SASEGT. The CDR3: CASRDRAFTEAFF. The DNA of the CDR3 is TGTGCCAGCAGGGACAGGGCGTTCACTGAAGCTTTCTTT.

This clonotype came up many times. The chain joins TRBV6-2 or TRBV6-3 to TRBJ2-2, with 10 bases aligning to TRBD2. Germline CDR1 reads MNHEY; CDR2 reads SVGEGT. The V and J ends lost 8 bases and 1 base, in that order; junction bases with no gene match: 7. CDR3 length: 16 residues. The CDR3 region is CASSELAGMNTGELFF. As DNA, the CDR3 is TGTGCCAGCTCGGAACTAGCGGGAATGAACACCGGGGAGCTGTTTTTT.

This clonotype was counted a few times. The CDR3 sequence: CASSYNRNYGYTF. CDR3 nucleotide sequence: TGTGCCAGCAGTTACAACCGGAACTATGGCTACACCTTC. The chain uses TRBV6-5 and TRBJ1-2; D is unresolved. The CDR3 runs to 13 residues. Trimming stripped 2 bases from V and 2 bases from J, with 6 bases between. Per the germline V gene, CDR1 is MNHEY and CDR2 is SVGAGI.

This clonotype showed up just a few times. This sequence joins TRBV6-2 or TRBV6-3 and TRBJ2-1; TRBD2 matches 9 bases. Germline values: CDR1 MNHEY, CDR2 SVGEGT. The CDR3 extends over 14 amino acids. With 4 bases clipped from V and 6 bases from J, the junction kept 4 bases outside the gene matches. The chain's CDR3 is CASSFAGGSNEQFF. DNA for the CDR3: TGTGCCAGCAGTTTCGCGGGAGGGAGCAATGAGCAGTTCTTC.

This clonotype was counted at least ten times. V gene TRBV3-1 combines with J gene TRBJ2-3; D is possibly TRBD2 (5 bases). From germline, CDR1 is LGHDT and CDR2 YNNKEL (reference sequence). The CDR3 is 14 residues long. Trimming took 4 bases from V and 14 from J, leaving 22 bases between them. CDR3 sequence (DNA): TGTGCCAGCAGCCTCGGACTTGGAGGAGAACCTACGTATTTT. Protein product: CASSLGLGGEPTYF.

This sequence joins TRBV4-3 and TRBJ1-1; D is undetermined. Deletions cut 0 bases from V and 1 base from J, with 15 bases between. Germline-derived CDR1 and CDR2 are LGHNA and YSLEER. The CDR3 covers 17 residues. CDR3 in amino acids: CASSQEWVSVGNTEAFF. Written as DNA, the CDR3 is TGCGCCAGCAGCCAAGAATGGGTTTCGGTGGGGAACACTGAAGCTTTCTTT.

There are a few counts of this clonotype. The chain uses TRBV24-1 and TRBJ2-7; D gene uncertain. Germline V gene lookup returns CDR1 KGHDR and CDR2 SFDVKD. This CDR3 is 12 amino acids long. Trimming left V 2 bases short and J 9 bases short, with 10 bases between. The CDR3 sequence: CATSDSSWRQYF. CDR3 nucleotide sequence: TGTGCCACCAGTGATTCATCCTGGCGGCAGTACTTC.

This clonotype was seen at least ten times. The V gene is TRBV6-2 or TRBV6-3, the J gene TRBJ2-1; TRBD2 aligns across 8 bases. V was clipped by 7 bases and J by 8 bases; unmatched bases: 4. The CDR3 spans 12 residues. Germline V gene data show CDR1 as MNHEY and CDR2 as SVGEGT. The CDR3 sequence: CASIGGRHEQFF. The CDR3 DNA follows: TGTGCCAGCATCGGCGGGAGGCATGAGCAGTTCTTC.

This clonotype is a singleton in its sample. The chain uses TRBV20-1 and TRBJ2-5; TRBD2 matches at 11 bases. CDR3 length: 14 residues. V lost 5 bases, J lost 0 bases, and 2 bases stayed unmatched. Per germline, CDR1 DFQATT and CDR2 SNEGSKA (reference sequence). The DNA for the CDR3 is TGCAGTGCTTCGACTAGCGGGGACCAAGAGACCCAGTACTTC. Its translation is CSASTSGDQETQYF.

This clonotype was recorded a few times. The V gene is TRBV20-1, the J gene TRBJ1-1, with a possible D match to TRBD1 (5 bases). The germline V gene encodes CDR1 DFQATT and CDR2 SNEGSKA (reference sequence). This CDR3 contains 12 residues. Trimming left V 4 bases short and J 6 bases short, with 12 bases between. The CDR3 is CSANVVTAEAFF. As DNA, the CDR3 is TGCAGTGCTAACGTGGTGACAGCTGAAGCTTTCTTT.

This clonotype was detected many times. J is TRBJ2-1 and V is TRBV11-2; either TRBD1 or TRBD2 may supply D (7 bases each). Trimming shortened V by 4 bases and J by 3 bases, and 10 bases separated the two germline ends. From germline, CDR1 is SGHAT and CDR2 FQNNGV. The CDR3 has 14 amino acids. CDR3 loop: CASSSRGGYNEQFF. For the CDR3, the DNA is TGTGCCAGCAGCTCCAGGGGGGGCTACAATGAGCAGTTCTTC.

This clonotype was observed a handful of times. The CDR3 loop is CASRGAFEQYF. In DNA form, the CDR3 reads TGTGCCTCGAGGGGAGCTTTCGAGCAGTACTTC. The rearrangement links TRBV3-1 to TRBJ2-7; TRBD1 or TRBD2 may be the D gene (5 bases each). The CDR3 is made up of 11 amino acids. Germline V gives CDR1 LGHDT, CDR2 YNNKEL (reference sequence). Trimming removed 11 bases at V and 6 bases at J, with 14 bases between.